This T cell receptor beta chain was sequenced in a study of response to subunit inactivated influenza vaccine. General study results and limits: Authors suggested few new T cells are recruited by each seasonal influenza vaccination.

TCRdb processed the RT-PCR reads anew with MiXCR; each CDR3 protein has one entry. The profile covers 500,000 or so distinct CDR3 sequences, with roughly 11% appearing a single time and less than 15% taken by the ten largest. The CDR3 totals 14 residues. CDR1 is SGHVS, CDR2 FNYEAQ, per germline. Trimming stripped 3 bases from V and 1 base from J, with 9 bases between. This clonotype was recorded a few times. What it binds is unknown. The sequence came from a man aged 45-60 years who received an inactivated influenza vaccine. This sequence joins TRBV7-6 and TRBJ2-5; tentatively, D is TRBD2 (5 bases). The material was PBMCs from blood, obtained roughly 45 days after vaccination. The CDR3 DNA sequence: TGTGCCAGCAGCTTCCTGGACTTCCAAGAGACCCAGTACTTC. The encoded protein is CASSFLDFQETQYF. The full variable domain, with the rest looked up from reference TRBV7-6 and TRBJ2-5, is GAGVSQSPRYKVTKRGQDVALRCDPISGHVSLYWYRQALGQGPEFLTYFNYEAQQDKSGLPNDRFSAERPEGSISTLTIQRTEQRDSAMYRCASSFLDFQETQYFGPGTRLLVL.